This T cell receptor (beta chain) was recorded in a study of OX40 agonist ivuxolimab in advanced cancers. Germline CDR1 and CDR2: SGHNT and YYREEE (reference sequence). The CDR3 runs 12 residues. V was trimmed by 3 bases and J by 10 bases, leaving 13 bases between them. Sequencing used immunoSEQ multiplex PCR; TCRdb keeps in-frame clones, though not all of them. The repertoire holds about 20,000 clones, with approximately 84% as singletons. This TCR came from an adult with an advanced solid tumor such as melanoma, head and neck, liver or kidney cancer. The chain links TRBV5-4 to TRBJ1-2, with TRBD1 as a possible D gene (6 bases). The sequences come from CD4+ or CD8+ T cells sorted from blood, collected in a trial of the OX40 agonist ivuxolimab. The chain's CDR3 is CASSSGTPYYTF. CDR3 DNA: TGTGCCAGCAGCTCCGGGACACCTTACTACACCTTC.